This TCR beta chain was found in a study of blood T cell repertoires in COVID-19. Study at large: The United States, Italy and Spain provided the acute and convalescent COVID-19 samples.

The repertoire was sequenced with immunoSEQ multiplex PCR; TCRdb's copy has only in-frame clones and lacks some. Among about 270,000 clones listed, about 90% were seen once. This CDR3 spans 17 amino acids. V lost 0 bases and J lost 5; bases outside the gene matches: 8. V is TRBV23-1 and J is TRBJ2-1, with 9 nucleotides matching TRBD1. TRBV23-1 is an ORF for which the function is uncertain. The sample consisted of peripheral blood. This sequence originates from a woman aged 25 to 39 with COVID-19, enrolled during active disease. The CDR3 coding sequence is TGCGCCAGCAGTCAATCCGCCACAGGGGGCGGGAACAATGAGCAGTTCTTC. Encoded protein: CASSQSATGGGNNEQFF.